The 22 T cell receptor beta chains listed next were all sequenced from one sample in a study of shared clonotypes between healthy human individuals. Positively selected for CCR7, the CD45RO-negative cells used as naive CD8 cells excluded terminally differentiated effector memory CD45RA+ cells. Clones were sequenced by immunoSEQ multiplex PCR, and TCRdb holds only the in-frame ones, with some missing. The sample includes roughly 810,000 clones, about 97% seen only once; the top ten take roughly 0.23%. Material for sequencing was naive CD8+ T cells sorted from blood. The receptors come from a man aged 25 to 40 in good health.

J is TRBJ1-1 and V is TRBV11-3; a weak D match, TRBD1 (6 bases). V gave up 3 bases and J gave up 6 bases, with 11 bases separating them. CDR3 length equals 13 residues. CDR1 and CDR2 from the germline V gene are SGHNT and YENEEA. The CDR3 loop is CASSFIQGAEAFF. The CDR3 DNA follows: TGTGCCAGCAGCTTTATACAGGGAGCTGAAGCTTTCTTT.

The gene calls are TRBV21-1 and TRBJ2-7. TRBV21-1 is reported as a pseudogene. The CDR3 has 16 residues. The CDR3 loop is CASSKVRKQGRSEQYF. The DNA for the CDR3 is TGTGCCAGCAGCAAAGTGAGGAAGCAGGGGAGGAGCGAGCAGTACTTC.

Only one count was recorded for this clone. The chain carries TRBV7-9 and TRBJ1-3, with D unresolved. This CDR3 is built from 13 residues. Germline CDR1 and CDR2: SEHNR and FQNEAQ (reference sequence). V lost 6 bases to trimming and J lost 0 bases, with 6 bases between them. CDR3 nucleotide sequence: TGTGCCAGCAGTACATACTCTGGAAACACCATATATTTT. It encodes CASSTYSGNTIYF.

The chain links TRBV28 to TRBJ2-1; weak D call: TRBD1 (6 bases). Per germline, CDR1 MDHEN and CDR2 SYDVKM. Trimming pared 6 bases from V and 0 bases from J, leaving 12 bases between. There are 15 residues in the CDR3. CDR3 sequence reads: CASRITGSSYNEQFF. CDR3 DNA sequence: TGTGCCAGCAGAATTACAGGGAGCTCCTACAATGAGCAGTTCTTC.

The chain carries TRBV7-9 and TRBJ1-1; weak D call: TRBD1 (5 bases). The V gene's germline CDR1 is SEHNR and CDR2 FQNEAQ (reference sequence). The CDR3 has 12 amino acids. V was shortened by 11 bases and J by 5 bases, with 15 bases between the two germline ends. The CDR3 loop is CALRGGITEAFF. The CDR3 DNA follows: TGTGCCCTTCGGGGGGGAATAACTGAAGCTTTCTTT.

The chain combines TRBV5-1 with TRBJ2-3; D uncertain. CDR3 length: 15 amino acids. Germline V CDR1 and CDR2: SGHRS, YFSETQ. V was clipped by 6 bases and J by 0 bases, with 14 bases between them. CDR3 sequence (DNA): TGCGCCAGCACATTATTCGGGCCGAGCACAGATACGCAGTATTTT. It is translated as CASTLFGPSTDTQYF. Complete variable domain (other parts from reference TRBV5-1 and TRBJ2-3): KAGVTQTPRYLIKTRGQQVTLSCSPISGHRSVSWYQQTPGQGLQFLFEYFSETQRNKGNFPGRFSGRQFSNSRSEMNVSTLELGDSALYLCASTLFGPSTDTQYFGPGTRLTVL.

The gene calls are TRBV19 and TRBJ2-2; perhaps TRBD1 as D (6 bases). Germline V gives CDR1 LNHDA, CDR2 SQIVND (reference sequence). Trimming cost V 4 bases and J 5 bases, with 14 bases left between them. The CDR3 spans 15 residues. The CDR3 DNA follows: TGTGCCAGTAGTACTCGACAGGTTACAACCGGGGAGCTGTTTTTT. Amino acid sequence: CASSTRQVTTGELFF.

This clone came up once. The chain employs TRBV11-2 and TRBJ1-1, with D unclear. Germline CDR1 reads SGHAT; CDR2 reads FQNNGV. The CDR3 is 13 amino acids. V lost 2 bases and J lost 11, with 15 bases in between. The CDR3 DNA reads TGTGCCAGCAGCTTAATCCCGGCCCAGGAGGCTTTCTTT. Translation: CASSLIPAQEAFF.

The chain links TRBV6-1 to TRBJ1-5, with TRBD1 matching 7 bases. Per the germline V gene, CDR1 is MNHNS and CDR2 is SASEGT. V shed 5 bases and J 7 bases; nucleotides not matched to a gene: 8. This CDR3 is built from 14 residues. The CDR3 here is CASSTGEGDQPQHF. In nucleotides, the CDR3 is TGTGCCAGCAGTACAGGGGAAGGCGACCAGCCCCAGCATTTT.

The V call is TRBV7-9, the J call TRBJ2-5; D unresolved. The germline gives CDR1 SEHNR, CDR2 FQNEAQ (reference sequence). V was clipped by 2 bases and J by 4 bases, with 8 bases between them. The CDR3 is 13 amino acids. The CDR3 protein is CASSLTVGETQYF. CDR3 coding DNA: TGTGCCAGCAGCTTAACCGTAGGAGAGACCCAGTACTTC.

The CDR3 sequence: CASSAHSSGNTIYF. In nucleotides, the CDR3 is TGTGCCAGCTCTGCCCACTCGTCTGGAAACACCATATATTTT. The chain carries TRBV2 and TRBJ1-3, with unresolved D. Germline V CDR1 and CDR2: SNHLY, FYNNEI. Trimming took 8 bases from V and 1 from J, leaving 12 bases between them. CDR3 size: 14 residues.

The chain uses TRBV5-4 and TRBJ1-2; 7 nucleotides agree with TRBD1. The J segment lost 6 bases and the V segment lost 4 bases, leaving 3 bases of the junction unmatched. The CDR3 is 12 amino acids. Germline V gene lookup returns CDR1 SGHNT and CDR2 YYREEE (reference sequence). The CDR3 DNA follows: TGTGCCAGCAGCACAGGGGTCGATGGCTACACCTTC. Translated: CASSTGVDGYTF.

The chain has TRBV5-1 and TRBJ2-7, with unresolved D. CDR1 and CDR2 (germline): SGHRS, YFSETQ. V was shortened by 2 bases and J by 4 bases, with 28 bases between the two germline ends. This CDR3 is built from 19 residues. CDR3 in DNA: TGCGCCAGCAGCTTCAGGCCCGTAAATGACCTTATCCTCCTATACGAGCAGTACTTC. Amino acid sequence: CASSFRPVNDLILLYEQYF.

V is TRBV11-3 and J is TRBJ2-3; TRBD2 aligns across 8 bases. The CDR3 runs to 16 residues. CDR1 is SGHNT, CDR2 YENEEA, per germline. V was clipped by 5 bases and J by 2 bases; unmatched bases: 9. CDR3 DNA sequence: TGTGCCAGCAGCACCAACGGGGGGGGAGTCACAGATACGCAGTATTTT. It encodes CASSTNGGGVTDTQYF.

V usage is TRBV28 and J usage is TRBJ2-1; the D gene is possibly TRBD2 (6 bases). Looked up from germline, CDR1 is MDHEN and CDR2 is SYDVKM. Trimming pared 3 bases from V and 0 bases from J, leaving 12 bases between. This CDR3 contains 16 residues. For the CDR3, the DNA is TGTGCCAGCAGTTTCCCAGCGGGTCTCTCCTACAATGAGCAGTTCTTC. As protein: CASSFPAGLSYNEQFF.

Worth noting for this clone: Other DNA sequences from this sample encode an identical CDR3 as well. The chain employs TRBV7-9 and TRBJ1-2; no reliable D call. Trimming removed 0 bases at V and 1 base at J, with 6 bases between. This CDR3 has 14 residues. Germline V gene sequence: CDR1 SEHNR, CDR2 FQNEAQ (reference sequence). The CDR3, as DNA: TGTGCCAGCAGCTTAGCCAGCCTTAACTATGGCTACACCTTC. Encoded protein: CASSLASLNYGYTF. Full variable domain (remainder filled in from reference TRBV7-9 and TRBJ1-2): DTGVSQNPRHKITKRGQNVTFRCDPISEHNRLYWYRQTLGQGPEFLTYFQNEAQLEKSRLLSDRFSAERPKGSFSTLEIQRTEQGDSAMYLCASSLASLNYGYTFGSGTRLTVV.

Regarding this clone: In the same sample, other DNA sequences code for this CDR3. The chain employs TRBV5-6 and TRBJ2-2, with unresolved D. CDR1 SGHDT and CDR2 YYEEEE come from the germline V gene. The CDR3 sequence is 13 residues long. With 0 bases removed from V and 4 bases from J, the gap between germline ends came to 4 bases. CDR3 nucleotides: TGTGCCAGCAGCTTGGGAGCCACCGGGGAGCTGTTTTTT. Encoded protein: CASSLGATGELFF.

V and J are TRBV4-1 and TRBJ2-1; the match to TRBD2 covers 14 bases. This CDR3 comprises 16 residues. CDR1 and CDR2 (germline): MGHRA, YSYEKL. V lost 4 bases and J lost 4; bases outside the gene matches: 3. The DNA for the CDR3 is TGCGCCAGCAGCCCGACTAGCGGGAGGGTTTACAATGAGCAGTTCTTC. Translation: CASSPTSGRVYNEQFF.

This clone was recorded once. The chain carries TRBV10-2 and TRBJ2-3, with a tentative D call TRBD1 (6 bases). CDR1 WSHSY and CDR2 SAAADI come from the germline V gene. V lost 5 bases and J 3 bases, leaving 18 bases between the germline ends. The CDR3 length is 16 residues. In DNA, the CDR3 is TGCGCCAGCAGTCAGGTGACAGGTTTCCCAACAGATACGCAGTATTTT. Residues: CASSQVTGFPTDTQYF.

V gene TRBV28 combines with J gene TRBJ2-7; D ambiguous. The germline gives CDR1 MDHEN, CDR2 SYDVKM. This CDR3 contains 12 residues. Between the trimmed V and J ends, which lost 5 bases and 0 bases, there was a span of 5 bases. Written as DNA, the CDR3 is TGTGCCAGCAGTCCTAACTCCTACGAGCAGTACTTC. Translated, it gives CASSPNSYEQYF.

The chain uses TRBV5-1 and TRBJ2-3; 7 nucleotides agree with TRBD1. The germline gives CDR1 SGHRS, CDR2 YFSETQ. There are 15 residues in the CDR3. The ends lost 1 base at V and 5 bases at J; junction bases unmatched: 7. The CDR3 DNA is TGCGCCAGCAGCTTGCCACAGGGGTGGGGAGATACGCAGTATTTT. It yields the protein CASSLPQGWGDTQYF.

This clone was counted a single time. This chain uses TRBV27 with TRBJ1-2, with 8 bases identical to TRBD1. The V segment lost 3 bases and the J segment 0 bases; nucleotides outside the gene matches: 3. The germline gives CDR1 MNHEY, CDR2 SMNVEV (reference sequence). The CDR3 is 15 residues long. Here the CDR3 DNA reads TGTGCCAGCAGTTTGACGACAGGGGCTAACTATGGCTACACCTTC. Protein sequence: CASSLTTGANYGYTF.